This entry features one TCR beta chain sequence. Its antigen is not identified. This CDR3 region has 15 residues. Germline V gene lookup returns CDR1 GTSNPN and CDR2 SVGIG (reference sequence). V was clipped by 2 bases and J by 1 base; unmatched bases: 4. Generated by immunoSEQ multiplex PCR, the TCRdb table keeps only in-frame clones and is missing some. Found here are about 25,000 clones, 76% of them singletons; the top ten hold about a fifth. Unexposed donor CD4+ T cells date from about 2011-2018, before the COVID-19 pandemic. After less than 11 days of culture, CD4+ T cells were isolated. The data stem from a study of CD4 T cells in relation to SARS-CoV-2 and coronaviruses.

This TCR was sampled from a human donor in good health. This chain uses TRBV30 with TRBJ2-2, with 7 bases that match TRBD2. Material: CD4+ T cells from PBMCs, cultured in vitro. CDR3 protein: CAWSRTRGNTGELFF. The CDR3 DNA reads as TGTGCCTGGAGTCGGACTAGGGGGAACACCGGGGAGCTGTTTTTT.